A single sample gave rise to the 17 T cell receptor beta chains below, sequenced in a study of blood T cell repertoires in COVID-19. Using immunoSEQ multiplex PCR, the repertoire was profiled, and TCRdb retains in-frame clones only, with some absent. The sample has roughly 90,000 clones; about 88% are singletons. Sequenced material: peripheral blood. These receptors were obtained from a woman older than 75 with active COVID-19.

V usage is TRBV28 and J usage is TRBJ1-6; no reliable D call. Trimming took off 0 bases at V and 6 bases at J, with 12 bases between the two ends. CDR1 and CDR2 from the germline V gene are MDHEN and SYDVKM. There are 16 residues in the CDR3. The CDR3 sequence: CASSLWREGFNSPLHF. The CDR3 DNA is TGTGCCAGCAGTTTATGGCGGGAAGGGTTTAATTCACCCCTCCACTTT.

The chain recombines TRBV14 with TRBJ1-3; no clear D gene. From germline, CDR1 is SGHDN and CDR2 FVKESK. V lost 0 bases and J 0 bases, leaving 15 bases between the germline ends. The CDR3 has 18 amino acids. In DNA form, the CDR3 reads TGTGCCAGCAGCCAAGAGGGAGCCCGACGGTTCTCTGGAAACACCATATATTTT. Its protein is CASSQEGARRFSGNTIYF.

This chain uses TRBV3-1 (or the pseudogene TRBV3-2) with TRBJ1-2; TRBD1 aligns across 8 bases. From germline, CDR1 is LGHDT and CDR2 YNNKEL (reference sequence). Trimming cost V 3 bases and J 5 bases; bases outside gene matches: 8. The CDR3 is 15 amino acids. CDR3 residues: CASSHRQGSPYGYTF. As DNA, the CDR3 is TGTGCCAGCAGCCACCGACAGGGGAGCCCATATGGCTACACCTTC.

The rearrangement joins TRBV6-6 to TRBJ1-1; a possible D gene is TRBD1 (6 bases). The germline V gene has CDR1 MNHNY and CDR2 SVGAGI (reference sequence). With 6 bases removed from V and 0 bases from J, the gap between germline ends came to 11 bases. This CDR3 spans 14 amino acids. This CDR3 reads CASSRTVMNTEAFF. The DNA for the CDR3 is TGTGCCAGCAGCCGGACAGTCATGAACACTGAAGCTTTCTTT.

The V and J genes are TRBV19 and TRBJ1-2; maybe TRBD1 (5 bases). The CDR3 extends over 11 amino acids. V was cut by 5 bases and J by 7 bases, with 8 bases left in between. Germline CDR1 and CDR2: LNHDA and SQIVND (reference sequence). Here the CDR3 DNA reads TGTGCCAGTAGTCAGGGAATTGGCTACACCTTC. Translating it yields CASSQGIGYTF.

This clone was counted a single time. Relative to the germline gene, one junction end is altered; a read error may explain this. V and J are TRBV3-1 (or the pseudogene TRBV3-2) and TRBJ2-3; maybe TRBD1 (6 bases). This CDR3 has 13 amino acids. Germline V gene data show CDR1 as LGHDT and CDR2 as YNNKEL (reference sequence). CDR3 DNA sequence: TGTGCCAGCAGCCAAGATCAACAGGGCCGAGCAAGTTTT. The encoded protein is CASSQDQQGRASF.

In this sample, this clone turned up once. CDR3 residues: CASSQDFRGTNSPDEQFF. The CDR3 region has the DNA TGTGCCAGCAGCCAAGATTTTCGCGGGACTAATAGCCCCGATGAGCAGTTCTTC. The V call is TRBV14, the J call TRBJ2-1, with 7 bases lining up with TRBD2. Germline V gene lookup returns CDR1 SGHDN and CDR2 FVKESK. The CDR3 runs 18 residues. J gave up 8 bases and V 0 bases, and 16 bases lay outside the gene matches.

The chain uses TRBV5-6 and TRBJ2-1; possible D gene TRBD2, 5 bases. CDR3 size: 14 residues. Trimming took 4 bases from V and 7 from J, leaving 15 bases between them. The germline gives CDR1 SGHDT, CDR2 YYEEEE. The CDR3 sequence is CASSTDPRVNEQFF. Here the CDR3 DNA reads TGTGCCAGCAGCACTGATCCGAGGGTGAATGAGCAGTTCTTC.

In this sample, this clone turned up once. This chain uses TRBV29-1 with TRBJ2-3; D possibly corresponds to TRBD2 (6 bases). V gave up 3 bases and J gave up 5 bases, with 12 bases separating them. This CDR3 is 13 amino acids long. CDR1 is SQVTM and CDR2 is ANQGSEA in the germline V gene. The CDR3 region has the DNA TGCAGCGTTGACGGGGGATCAGGAGATACGCAGTATTTT. It codes for CSVDGGSGDTQYF.

This clone was detected a few times. The chain couples TRBV7-8 to TRBJ2-3; the D gene is possibly TRBD1 (6 bases). Trimming stripped 5 bases from V and 4 bases from J, with 19 bases between. Per the germline V gene, CDR1 is SGHVS and CDR2 is FQNEAQ. This CDR3 contains 16 residues. The CDR3 DNA sequence: TGTGCCAGCAGCGTACAACCAGGGGTTCTCGCAGATACGCAGTATTTT. This translates into CASSVQPGVLADTQYF.

As regards this clone: Other nucleotide sequences in the sample specify the same CDR3. The CDR3 coding sequence is TGCGCCAGCTCACTGACAGGGGACACCGGGGAGCTGTTTTTT. This encodes CASSLTGDTGELFF. The chain combines TRBV5-1 with TRBJ2-2; 8 positions agree with TRBD1. The CDR3 runs 14 residues. Germline CDR1 and CDR2: SGHRS and YFSETQ. Trimming at V came to 7 bases and at J to 3 bases, leaving 5 bases not matched to a gene.

Details on this clone: Compared with germline, one end of the junction differs, possibly owing to a read error. The chain is built from TRBV11-2 and TRBJ2-7; 8 nucleotides align to TRBD2. This CDR3 comprises 14 residues. Germline loops: CDR1 SGHAT, CDR2 FQNNGV. CDR3 DNA sequence: TGTGCCAGCAGCTCAATAGCCCTCCGGCGGGAGGTGTTCTTC. Encoded protein: CASSSIALRREVFF.

The rearrangement links TRBV19 to TRBJ2-1; 7 bases are shared with TRBD2. The J segment lost 12 bases and the V segment lost 0 bases, leaving 23 bases of the junction unmatched. CDR3 length: 19 residues. CDR1 LNHDA and CDR2 SQIVND come from the germline V gene (reference sequence). The CDR3 sequence: CASSIEDRWSGEGHEGQFF. The CDR3 DNA reads TGTGCCAGTAGTATAGAGGATAGATGGTCCGGGGAGGGCCATGAGGGGCAGTTCTTC.

The CDR3 loop is CASSESGQGRYEQYF. The CDR3, as DNA: TGCGCCAGCAGTGAGTCGGGACAGGGAAGGTACGAGCAGTACTTC. This chain uses TRBV10-1 with TRBJ2-7; 9 nucleotides agree with TRBD1. The CDR3 runs 15 residues. The trim removed 0 bases at V and 4 bases at J, leaving 4 bases unmatched. Looked up from germline, CDR1 is WNHNN and CDR2 is SYGVQD (reference sequence).

The chain is built from TRBV7-2 and TRBJ2-1; 9 nucleotides line up with TRBD2. J gave up 4 bases and V 0 bases, and 7 bases lay outside the gene matches. CDR1 SGHTA and CDR2 FQGNSA come from the germline V gene. This CDR3 is 17 amino acids long. The CDR3, as DNA: TGTGCCAGCAGCTTAGCAGCGGCGGGAGGGCTTTACAATGAGCAGTTCTTC. Its translation: CASSLAAAGGLYNEQFF.

The chain links TRBV19 to TRBJ1-6; D call uncertain. Looked up from germline, CDR1 is LNHDA and CDR2 is SQIVND (reference sequence). The CDR3 covers 12 residues. V was trimmed by 7 bases and J by 4 bases, leaving 5 bases between them. The chain's CDR3 is CASTTYNSPLHF. DNA for the CDR3: TGTGCCAGTACCACATATAATTCACCCCTCCACTTT.

This rearrangement joins TRBV28 to TRBJ1-5; TRBD1 matches at 8 bases. The germline V gene has CDR1 MDHEN and CDR2 SYDVKM. This CDR3 has 16 residues. The V gene end was trimmed by 6 bases and the J gene end by 6 bases; junction bases not matched to a gene: 13. The CDR3 protein is CASSDSQGALGQPQHF. CDR3 coding DNA: TGTGCCAGCAGCGATTCCCAGGGGGCGCTCGGTCAGCCCCAGCATTTT.